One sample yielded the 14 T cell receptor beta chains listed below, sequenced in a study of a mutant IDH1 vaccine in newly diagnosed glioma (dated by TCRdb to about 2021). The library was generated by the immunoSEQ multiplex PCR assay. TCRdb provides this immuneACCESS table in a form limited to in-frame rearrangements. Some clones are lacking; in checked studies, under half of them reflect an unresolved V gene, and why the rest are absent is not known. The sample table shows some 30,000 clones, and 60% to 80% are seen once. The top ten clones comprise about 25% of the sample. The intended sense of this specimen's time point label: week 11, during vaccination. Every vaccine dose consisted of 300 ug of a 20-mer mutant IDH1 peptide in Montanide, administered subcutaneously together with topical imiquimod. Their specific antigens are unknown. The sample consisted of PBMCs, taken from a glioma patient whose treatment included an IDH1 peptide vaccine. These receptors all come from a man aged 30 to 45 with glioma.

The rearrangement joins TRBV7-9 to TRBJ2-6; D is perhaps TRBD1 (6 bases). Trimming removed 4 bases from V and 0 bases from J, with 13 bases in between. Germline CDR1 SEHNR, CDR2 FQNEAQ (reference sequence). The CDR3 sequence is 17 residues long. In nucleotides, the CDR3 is TGTGCCAGCAGCTCGGACAGTCAACACTCTGGGGCCAACGTCCTGACTTTC. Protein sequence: CASSSDSQHSGANVLTF.

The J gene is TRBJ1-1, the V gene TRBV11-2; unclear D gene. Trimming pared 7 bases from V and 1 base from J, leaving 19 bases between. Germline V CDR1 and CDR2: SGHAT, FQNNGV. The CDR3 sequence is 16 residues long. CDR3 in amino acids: CASTNLLRRKNTEAFF. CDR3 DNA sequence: TGTGCCAGCACCAATCTCCTGCGGCGGAAGAACACTGAAGCTTTCTTT.

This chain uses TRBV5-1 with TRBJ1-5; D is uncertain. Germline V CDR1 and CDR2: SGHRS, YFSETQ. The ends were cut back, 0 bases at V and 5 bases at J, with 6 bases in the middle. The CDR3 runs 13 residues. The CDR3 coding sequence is TGCGCCAGCAGCTTGGGGTCTGATCAGCCCCAGCATTTT. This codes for CASSLGSDQPQHF.

The CDR3 coding sequence is TGCAGCGTTATATGGGGGCAAGAGACCCAGTACTTC. It codes for CSVIWGQETQYF. The chain carries TRBV29-1 and TRBJ2-5, with D perhaps matching TRBD1 or TRBD2 (5 bases each). Germline lookup yields CDR1 SQVTM and CDR2 ANQGSEA. Trimming shortened V by 5 bases and J by 2 bases, and 9 bases separated the two germline ends. The CDR3 contains 12 residues.

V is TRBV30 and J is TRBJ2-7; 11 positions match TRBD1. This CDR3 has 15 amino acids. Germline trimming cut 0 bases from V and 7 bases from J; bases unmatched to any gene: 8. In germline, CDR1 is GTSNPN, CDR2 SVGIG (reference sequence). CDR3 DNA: TGTGCCTGGAGTGTAGCCGGGACAGGGGGGGAAGAGCAGTACTTC. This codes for CAWSVAGTGGEEQYF.

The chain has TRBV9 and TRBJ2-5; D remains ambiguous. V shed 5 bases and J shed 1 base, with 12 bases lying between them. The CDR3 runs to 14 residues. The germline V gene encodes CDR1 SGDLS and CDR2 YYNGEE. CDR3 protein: CASSRAWGQETQYF. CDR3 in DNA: TGTGCCAGCAGTAGAGCTTGGGGCCAAGAGACCCAGTACTTC.

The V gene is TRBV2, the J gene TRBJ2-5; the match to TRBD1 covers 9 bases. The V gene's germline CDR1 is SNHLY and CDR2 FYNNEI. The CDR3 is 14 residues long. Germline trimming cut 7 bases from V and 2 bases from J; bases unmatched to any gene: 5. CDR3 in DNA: TGTGCCAGCACTGTGGGACAGGGACAAGAGACCCAGTACTTC. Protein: CASTVGQGQETQYF. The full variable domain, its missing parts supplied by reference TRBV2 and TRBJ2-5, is EPEVTQTPSHQVTQMGQEVILRCVPISNHLYFYWYRQILGQKVEFLVSFYNNEISEKSEIFDDQFSVERPDGSNFTLKIRSTKLEDSAMYFCASTVGQGQETQYFGPGTRLLVL.

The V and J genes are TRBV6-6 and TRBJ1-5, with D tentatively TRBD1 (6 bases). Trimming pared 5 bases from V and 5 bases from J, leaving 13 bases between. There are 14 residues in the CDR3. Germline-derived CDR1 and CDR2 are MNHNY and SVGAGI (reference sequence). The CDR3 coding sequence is TGTGCCAGCAGTCCTCAGGGGAAGGATCAGCCCCAGCATTTT. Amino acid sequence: CASSPQGKDQPQHF.

This CDR3 is CASSTQKTGIEAFF. In DNA form, the CDR3 reads TGTGCCAGTAGTACGCAAAAGACAGGGATTGAAGCTTTCTTT. This chain uses TRBV19 with TRBJ1-1; 7 nucleotides line up with TRBD1. The germline gives CDR1 LNHDA, CDR2 SQIVND (reference sequence). The junction had 9 bases not matched to a gene; V was cut back by 4 bases and J by 7 bases. CDR3 length equals 14 residues.

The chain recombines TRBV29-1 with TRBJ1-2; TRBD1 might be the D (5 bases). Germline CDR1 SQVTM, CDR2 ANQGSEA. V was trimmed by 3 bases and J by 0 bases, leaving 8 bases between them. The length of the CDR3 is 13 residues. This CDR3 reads CSVEGRANYGYTF. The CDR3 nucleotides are TGCAGCGTTGAGGGGCGGGCTAACTATGGCTACACCTTC. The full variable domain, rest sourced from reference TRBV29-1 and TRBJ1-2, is SAVISQKPSRDICQRGTSLTIQCQVDSQVTMMFWYRQQPGQSLTLIATANQGSEATYESGFVIDKFPISRPNLTFSTLTVSNMSPEDSSIYLCSVEGRANYGYTFGSGTRLTVV.

CDR3 coding DNA: TGTGCCTATAGCGGGTCCACAGATACGCAGTATTTT. Protein sequence: CAYSGSTDTQYF. The rearrangement links TRBV30 to TRBJ2-3; 7 bases are shared with TRBD2. The CDR3 sequence is 12 residues long. In germline, CDR1 is GTSNPN, CDR2 SVGIG (reference sequence). V trimming: 7 bases; J trimming: 2 bases; junction bases outside the gene matches: 3.

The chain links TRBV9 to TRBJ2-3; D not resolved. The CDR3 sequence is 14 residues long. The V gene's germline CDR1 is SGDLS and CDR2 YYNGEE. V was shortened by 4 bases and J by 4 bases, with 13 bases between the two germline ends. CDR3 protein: CASSLLLRADTQYF. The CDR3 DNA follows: TGTGCCAGCAGCCTTTTACTTAGGGCAGATACGCAGTATTTT.

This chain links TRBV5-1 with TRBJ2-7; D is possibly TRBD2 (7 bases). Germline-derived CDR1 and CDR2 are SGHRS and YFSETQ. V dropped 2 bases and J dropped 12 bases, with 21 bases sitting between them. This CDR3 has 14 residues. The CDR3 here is CASSFSVLDGGRYF. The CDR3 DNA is TGCGCCAGCAGCTTTTCGGTGCTAGACGGGGGGCGGTACTTC.

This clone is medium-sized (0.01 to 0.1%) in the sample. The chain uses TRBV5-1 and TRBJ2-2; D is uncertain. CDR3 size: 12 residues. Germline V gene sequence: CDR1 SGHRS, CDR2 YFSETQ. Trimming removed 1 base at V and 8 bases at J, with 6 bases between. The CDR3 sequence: CASSLTSGELFF. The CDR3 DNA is TGCGCCAGCAGCTTGACAAGTGGGGAGCTGTTTTTT.